The 28 T cell receptor beta chains presented below share a single source sample, sequenced in a study of cytomegalovirus exposure and HLA in healthy donors. PCR amplification relied on 60 Vbeta primers (plus 13 Jbeta primers). Assay used: immunoSEQ multiplex PCR; TCRdb lists only in-frame clones, some missing. The repertoire includes roughly 140,000 clones, around 75% of them detected once, and 1.5% to 2% sits in the top ten. Material for sequencing was PBMCs. These receptors all come from a woman under 40 in good health and CMV-seronegative.

The rearrangement links TRBV5-8 to TRBJ1-1; D remains ambiguous. Between the trimmed V and J ends, which lost 3 bases and 4 bases, there was a span of 16 bases. The CDR3 length is 15 residues. Germline CDR1 and CDR2: SGHTS and YDEGEE. CDR3 in amino acids: CASSSRVRRGTEAFF. CDR3 DNA sequence: TGTGCCAGCAGCTCCCGTGTGAGGCGAGGCACTGAAGCTTTCTTT. The variable domain in full, with the rest retrieved from reference TRBV5-8 and TRBJ1-1, is EAGVTQSPTHLIKTRGQQATLRCSPISGHTSVYWYQQALGLGLQFLLWYDEGEERNRGNFPPRFSGRQFPNYSSELNVNALELEDSALYLCASSSRVRRGTEAFFGQGTRLTVV.

In this sample, this clone is medium-sized. The chain combines TRBV11-3 with TRBJ1-1, with 7 bases lining up with TRBD1. Germline V gives CDR1 SGHNT, CDR2 YENEEA. The CDR3 totals 13 residues. The junction had 1 base not matched to a gene; V was cut back by 1 base and J by 5 bases. The CDR3 DNA reads TGTGCCAGCAGCTTAGCAGGGGGAACTGAAGCTTTCTTT. Residues: CASSLAGGTEAFF.

The J gene is TRBJ2-1, the V gene TRBV27, with D possibly being TRBD1 (5 bases). With 6 bases removed from V and 4 bases from J, the gap between germline ends came to 13 bases. The CDR3 length is 14 residues. In germline, CDR1 is MNHEY, CDR2 SMNVEV (reference sequence). The CDR3 region is CASRQGNLYNEQFF. The CDR3 region has the DNA TGTGCCAGCAGGCAGGGAAATTTGTACAATGAGCAGTTCTTC.

The chain carries TRBV2 and TRBJ2-5, with 7 bases lining up with TRBD2. After removal of 7 bases from V and 2 bases from J, the junction contained 4 bases not matched to a gene. CDR1 and CDR2 from the germline V gene are SNHLY and FYNNEI. The CDR3 loop spans 13 amino acids. CDR3 sequence reads: CASNAGLQETQYF. CDR3 DNA: TGTGCCAGCAACGCGGGACTACAAGAGACCCAGTACTTC.

In this sample, this clone turned up a few times. The chain is built from TRBV6-1 and TRBJ2-2; D not resolved. Germline V gene sequence: CDR1 MNHNS, CDR2 SASEGT. V was trimmed by 6 bases and J by 0 bases, leaving 11 bases between them. The CDR3 has 15 residues. In DNA, the CDR3 is TGTGCCAGCAGCCCTCCAGGCGCGAACACCGGGGAGCTGTTTTTT. Translated, it gives CASSPPGANTGELFF.

The chain has TRBV7-3 and TRBJ2-3; TRBD2 aligns across 12 bases. CDR3 size: 21 residues. The V and J ends lost 5 bases and 0 bases, in that order; junction bases with no gene match: 18. Germline V gives CDR1 SGHTA, CDR2 FQGTGA. The CDR3 coding sequence is TGTGCCAGCAGCCTACTCCCAACCGGGACTAGCGGGTCTACTAGCACAGATACGCAGTATTTT. Translation gives CASSLLPTGTSGSTSTDTQYF.

This clone was seen a handful of times. V is TRBV7-2 and J is TRBJ2-7, with TRBD2 matching over 10 bases. With 1 base clipped from V and 0 bases from J, the junction kept 0 bases outside the gene matches. Germline CDR1 and CDR2: SGHTA and FQGNSA. This CDR3 is 15 amino acids long. The CDR3 DNA is TGTGCCAGCAGCTTAGGACTAGCGGGCTCCTACGAGCAGTACTTC. Its translation: CASSLGLAGSYEQYF.

The chain employs TRBV2 and TRBJ2-2; weak D call: TRBD2 (5 bases). Trimming left V 6 bases short and J 1 base short, with 9 bases between. This CDR3 is 14 amino acids long. Germline assignment: CDR1 SNHLY and CDR2 FYNNEI. CDR3 loop: CASSAEGNTGELFF. CDR3 in DNA: TGTGCCAGCAGCGCCGAGGGGAACACCGGGGAGCTGTTTTTT. The variable domain in full, completed from reference TRBV2 and TRBJ2-2, reads EPEVTQTPSHQVTQMGQEVILRCVPISNHLYFYWYRQILGQKVEFLVSFYNNEISEKSEIFDDQFSVERPDGSNFTLKIRSTKLEDSAMYFCASSAEGNTGELFFGEGSRLTVL.

A few counts support this clone. The chain is built from TRBV5-1 and TRBJ2-7; 11 bases map to TRBD1. Trimming at V came to 4 bases and at J to 2 bases, leaving 5 bases not matched to a gene. In germline, CDR1 is SGHRS, CDR2 YFSETQ. This CDR3 has 15 amino acids. The CDR3 bases are TGCGCCAGCAGCGCGCTGGGACAGGGGGCCTACGAGCAGTACTTC. Translation gives CASSALGQGAYEQYF.

This chain joins TRBV27 and TRBJ1-1, with D uncertain. This CDR3 has 16 residues. Per germline, CDR1 MNHEY and CDR2 SMNVEV (reference sequence). V dropped 1 base and J dropped 5 bases, with 17 bases sitting between them. CDR3 sequence reads: CASSLFAGRGRTEAFF. In nucleotides, the CDR3 is TGTGCCAGCAGTTTATTCGCCGGGCGAGGGAGGACTGAAGCTTTCTTT.

This rearrangement joins TRBV6-5 to TRBJ1-3, with D unresolved. CDR3 length: 15 amino acids. V was trimmed by 0 bases and J by 2 bases, leaving 8 bases between them. Germline V gives CDR1 MNHEY, CDR2 SVGAGI. This chain's CDR3 is CASSYSWRTGNTIYF. Written as DNA, the CDR3 is TGTGCCAGCAGTTACTCATGGAGAACTGGAAACACCATATATTTT.

CDR3 nucleotides: TGTGCCAGCAGCGTAGCGTATGGACTAGCGGGAGGTGATGAGCAGTTCTTC. This encodes CASSVAYGLAGGDEQFF. The V gene is TRBV9, the J gene TRBJ2-1; 14 bases agree with TRBD2. The CDR3 covers 17 residues. The germline CDR1 and CDR2 sequences are SGDLS and YYNGEE. The ends lost 0 bases at V and 8 bases at J; junction bases unmatched: 7. The complete variable domain, with remaining parts taken from reference TRBV9 and TRBJ2-1, reads DSGVTQTPKHLITATGQRVTLRCSPRSGDLSVYWYQQSLDQGLQFLIQYYNGEERAKGNILERFSAQQFPDLHSELNLSSLELGDSALYFCASSVAYGLAGGDEQFFGPGTRLTVL.

In this sample, this clone turned up once. The chain joins TRBV7-9 to TRBJ2-5; D remains ambiguous. Trimming removed 7 bases from V and 2 bases from J, with 11 bases in between. Germline lookup yields CDR1 SEHNR and CDR2 FQNEAQ (reference sequence). The CDR3 sequence is 13 residues long. CDR3 sequence reads: CASKSFRQETQYF. The CDR3 coding sequence is TGTGCCAGCAAGTCGTTTCGGCAAGAGACCCAGTACTTC.

The rearrangement links TRBV11-2 to TRBJ2-1, with D hard to call. CDR1 and CDR2 (germline): SGHAT, FQNNGV. CDR3 length: 15 amino acids. V lost 5 bases, J lost 0 bases, and 11 bases lay in between. CDR3 in amino acids: CASSPRMSSYNEQFF. In DNA, the CDR3 is TGTGCCAGCAGCCCGCGTATGAGCTCCTACAATGAGCAGTTCTTC.

This clone occurred once. The rearrangement links TRBV6-1 to TRBJ2-6; 8 positions match TRBD1. V shed 2 bases, J shed 0 bases, and the junction held 3 bases outside the gene matches. CDR1 is MNHNS, CDR2 SASEGT, per germline. The CDR3 is 17 amino acids. The DNA of the CDR3 is TGTGCCAGCAGTGAATATACAGGGGGCTCTGGGGCCAACGTCCTGACTTTC. Encoded protein: CASSEYTGGSGANVLTF.

The gene calls are TRBV4-1 and TRBJ2-3; 8 bases line up with TRBD1. The CDR3 has 17 amino acids. CDR1 is MGHRA and CDR2 is YSYEKL in the germline V gene. Germline trimming cut 1 base from V and 4 bases from J; bases unmatched to any gene: 10. The CDR3 region is CASSQGPQGAGSDTQYF. CDR3 DNA: TGCGCCAGCAGCCAAGGCCCCCAGGGGGCAGGATCAGATACGCAGTATTTT.

CDR3 in amino acids: CASSIGPDSYGYTF. The CDR3 DNA is TGTGCCAGTAGTATAGGGCCAGACAGCTATGGCTACACCTTC. The V gene is TRBV19, the J gene TRBJ1-2; perhaps TRBD1 as D (5 bases). Germline CDR1 and CDR2: LNHDA and SQIVND (reference sequence). The ends were cut back, 1 base at V and 4 bases at J, with 10 bases in the middle. The CDR3 is 14 residues long.

The chain has TRBV19 and TRBJ1-5; possibly TRBD1 for D (5 bases). V dropped 3 bases and J dropped 15 bases, with 21 bases sitting between them. Germline CDR1 LNHDA, CDR2 SQIVND (reference sequence). This CDR3 has 14 residues. The DNA of the CDR3 is TGTGCCAGTAGTATTTTACAGGTGTACGGGTCACGGCATTTT. Amino acid sequence: CASSILQVYGSRHF.

V is TRBV9 and J is TRBJ2-2, with D possibly being TRBD1 (6 bases). The germline CDR1 and CDR2 sequences are SGDLS and YYNGEE. Deletions cut 2 bases from V and 2 bases from J, with 13 bases between. This CDR3 comprises 16 residues. This chain's CDR3 is CASSVRRTANTGELFF. The CDR3 DNA sequence: TGTGCCAGCAGCGTCCGCAGGACAGCCAACACCGGGGAGCTGTTTTTT. The whole variable domain, remainder taken from reference TRBV9 and TRBJ2-2, is DSGVTQTPKHLITATGQRVTLRCSPRSGDLSVYWYQQSLDQGLQFLIQYYNGEERAKGNILERFSAQQFPDLHSELNLSSLELGDSALYFCASSVRRTANTGELFFGEGSRLTVL.

In this sample, this clone turned up a few times. The chain uses TRBV5-1 and TRBJ2-1; 9 bases line up with TRBD2. Looked up from germline, CDR1 is SGHRS and CDR2 is YFSETQ. CDR3 length equals 16 residues. J was trimmed by 0 bases and V by 7 bases; bases with no gene match: 8. The CDR3 reads CASGLAPQDSYNEQFF. The CDR3 DNA reads TGCGCCAGCGGACTAGCGCCCCAGGACTCCTACAATGAGCAGTTCTTC.

The chain couples TRBV9 to TRBJ2-1, with 9 bases that match TRBD2. V shed 4 bases and J 10 bases; nucleotides not matched to a gene: 12. CDR1 is SGDLS, CDR2 YYNGEE, per germline. The length of the CDR3 is 15 residues. CDR3 nucleotide sequence: TGTGCCAGCAGCCTTTCCGGGACTAGCTTAGTGGAGCAGTTCTTC. Translation: CASSLSGTSLVEQFF.

This clone appeared a single time. This sequence joins TRBV29-1 and TRBJ1-6; 9 positions match TRBD1. This CDR3 has 12 residues. Trimming took 4 bases from V and 8 from J; bases not matched to a gene: 0. Per germline, CDR1 SQVTM and CDR2 ANQGSEA. The CDR3 spells CSVGQGDSPLHF. In nucleotides, the CDR3 is TGCAGCGTTGGACAGGGGGATTCACCCCTCCACTTT.

CDR3 loop: CASSFQNTGELFF. CDR3 sequence (DNA): TGTGCCAGCAGCTTTCAGAACACCGGGGAGCTGTTTTTT. This sequence joins TRBV11-2 and TRBJ2-2; D ambiguous. V lost 3 bases to trimming and J lost 1 base, with 3 bases between them. The CDR3 runs 13 residues. From germline, CDR1 is SGHAT and CDR2 FQNNGV. The variable domain in full, with the rest retrieved from reference TRBV11-2 and TRBJ2-2, is EAGVAQSPRYKIIEKRQSVAFWCNPISGHATLYWYQQILGQGPKLLIQFQNNGVVDDSQLPKDRFSAERLKGVDSTLKIQPAKLEDSAVYLCASSFQNTGELFFGEGSRLTVL.

This chain uses TRBV5-6 with TRBJ2-3; 7 nucleotides match TRBD1. The CDR3 has 13 amino acids. V was pared by 0 bases and J by 6 bases, with 1 base of the junction left unmatched. The germline gives CDR1 SGHDT, CDR2 YYEEEE. CDR3 sequence (DNA): TGTGCCAGCAGCTTGGACAGGGGTGATACGCAGTATTTT. Translated, it gives CASSLDRGDTQYF.

This clone occurred many times. This chain joins TRBV4-1 and TRBJ1-1, with TRBD1 matching over 8 bases. Germline V CDR1 and CDR2: MGHRA, YSYEKL. V was pared by 3 bases and J by 1 base, with 7 bases of the junction left unmatched. The CDR3 covers 16 residues. The CDR3 DNA reads TGCGCCAGCAGCCAGGTCTCTGGGACAGGGAACACTGAAGCTTTCTTT. This translates into CASSQVSGTGNTEAFF.

This clone occurred once. At one of its ends the junction is not consistent with the germline gene, which may arise from a read error. The V gene is TRBV11-2, the J gene TRBJ2-5, with D perhaps matching TRBD1 (6 bases). This CDR3 has 14 residues. Germline V CDR1 and CDR2: SGHAT, FQNNGV. The CDR3 nucleotides are TGTGTCAGCAGTCCCACGGGTCAGGGGGAGACCCAGTACTTC. Translating it yields CVSSPTGQGETQYF.

This clone was detected a few times. The rearrangement joins TRBV6-1 to TRBJ2-3; no firm D call. V dropped 1 base and J dropped 0 bases, with 8 bases sitting between them. Germline V CDR1 and CDR2: MNHNS, SASEGT. This CDR3 contains 15 residues. The CDR3, as DNA: TGTGCCAGCAGTGAAGGGCCTTCTAGCACAGATACGCAGTATTTT. It translates to CASSEGPSSTDTQYF.

There are a few counts of this clone. The chain joins TRBV4-1 to TRBJ2-1; 11 bases are shared with TRBD2. V shed 4 bases and J 7 bases; nucleotides not matched to a gene: 6. Germline-derived CDR1 and CDR2 are MGHRA and YSYEKL. The CDR3 contains 15 residues. DNA of the CDR3: TGCGCCAGCAGCCTCGTAGCGGGGGGGGAGAATGAGCAGTTCTTC. Its translation: CASSLVAGGENEQFF.